This TCR beta chain was identified in a study of blood T cells in healthy people across ages. Using a J-beta primer mix together with a sample-barcoded 5' primer, a second PCR was run for roughly 6 to 12 cycles. TCRdb redid the calling of the 5' RACE reads with MiXCR, one entry per CDR3 protein. The data contain just over 800,000 distinct CDR3 sequences, under 80% of them seen just once; the ten biggest clones take up 28%. V lost 1 base, J lost 0 bases, and 6 bases stayed unmatched. This CDR3 is built from 16 residues. Germline V gene data show CDR1 as PRHDT and CDR2 as FYEKMQ (reference sequence). The chain recombines TRBV13 with TRBJ2-7, with TRBD2 identical over 7 bases. The source is a young man in good health. Input material: blood. CDR3 nucleotides: TGTGCCAGCAGCTTAGAACTAGCGTCGGCCTCCTACGAGCAGTACTTC. Translation: CASSLELASASYEQYF.